This T cell receptor (beta chain) was documented in a study of blood T cell repertoires in COVID-19. As for the study in general: Acute and convalescent COVID-19 specimens originated in the United States, Italy and Spain. From T cells, B-cell-depleted T cells, or PBMCs came the material, which was cDNA or gDNA.

Source study methods: Nucleated cell number was recorded as an estimate derived from reference gene primer amplification. TCRdb's copy holds only in-frame clones and misses some; the assay was immunoSEQ multiplex PCR. The DNA was the basis for D and trimming; V, J and clone size are from that table. The profile shows 130,000 or so clones, roughly 90% of them singletons. Germline V gene sequence: CDR1 SGDLS, CDR2 YYNGEE. The CDR3 consists of 17 residues. The germline V and J ends were trimmed by 3 bases and 10 bases, with 25 bases remaining between them. The rearrangement links TRBV9 to TRBJ1-4, with D possibly matching TRBD1 (6 bases). The receptor was isolated from a man in his 70s with active COVID-19. The sequenced material came from peripheral blood. The CDR3 nucleotides are TGTGCCAGCAGCGCCCTAGACAGGTTGGGCGAATCAGGAAAACTGTTTTTT. It specifies CASSALDRLGESGKLFF.